The rows below give T cell receptor beta chains drawn from one sample of a study of cytomegalovirus exposure and HLA in healthy donors. The protocol was immunoSEQ multiplex PCR, while the TCRdb copy is restricted to in-frame clones and leaves out a portion. The sample has about 140,000 clones. The sequencing sample was made of PBMCs. These receptors were taken from a man in his forties in good health and CMV-seronegative. Each CDR3 is given with its conserved first and last residue. Each record gives: V gene, D gene, J gene, CDR3 protein, CDR3 DNA. The D gene is left open where the match is weak.

TRBV7-6	-	TRBJ2-7	CASSPGIRPDEQYF	TGTGCCAGCAGCCCGGGTATACGGCCGGACGAGCAGTACTTC
TRBV7-9	-	TRBJ2-2	CASSLGWQVNTGELFF	TGTGCCAGCAGCTTAGGGTGGCAGGTGAACACCGGGGAGCTGTTTTTT
TRBV18	TRBD1	TRBJ1-1	CASSPGPGGFTEAFF	TGTGCCAGCTCACCGGGACCAGGGGGCTTCACTGAAGCTTTCTTT
TRBV10-3	-	TRBJ2-7	CATTGAGSYEQYF	TGTGCCACTACAGGGGCGGGATCCTACGAGCAGTACTTC
TRBV5-1	-	TRBJ1-1	CASSFGQANTEAFF	TGCGCCAGCAGCTTTGGCCAGGCGAACACTGAAGCTTTCTTT
TRBV7-2	-	TRBJ1-4	CASTREASEKLFF	TGTGCCAGCACCCGGGAAGCTTCTGAAAAACTGTTTTTT
TRBV6-1	-	TRBJ1-1	CASSEGQYEAFF	TGTGCCAGCAGTGAAGGCCAGTATGAAGCTTTCTTT
TRBV7-6	TRBD1	TRBJ2-2	CASSLVSGTGAGELFF	TGTGCCAGCAGCTTAGTCTCTGGGACAGGGGCCGGGGAGCTGTTTTTT
TRBV6-5	-	TRBJ2-7	CASSSSISSYEQYF	TGTGCCAGCAGTTCCTCTATATCCTCCTACGAGCAGTACTTC
TRBV4-2	-	TRBJ2-7	CASSQVDSASYEQYF	TGTGCCAGCAGCCAAGTTGACAGTGCCTCCTACGAGCAGTACTTC
TRBV4-1	-	TRBJ1-1	CASSQEEVRPAANTEAFF	TGCGCCAGCAGCCAAGAAGAGGTGAGGCCAGCTGCGAACACTGAAGCTTTCTTT
TRBV9	-	TRBJ2-1	CASSVYSGAEQFF	TGTGCCAGCAGCGTCTATAGTGGGGCTGAGCAGTTCTTC
TRBV11-2	-	TRBJ1-2	CASSLEAGSYGYTF	TGTGCCAGCAGCTTAGAGGCGGGAAGCTATGGCTACACCTTC
TRBV27	TRBD1	TRBJ1-2	CASSPITPQGETNYGYTF	TGTGCCAGCAGTCCGATAACACCACAGGGGGAGACTAACTATGGCTACACCTTC
TRBV9	TRBD1	TRBJ2-7	CASSAGTGPYEQYF	TGTGCCAGCAGCGCTGGGACAGGGCCCTACGAGCAGTACTTC
TRBV6-5	-	TRBJ2-5	CASSYPGEETQYF	TGTGCCAGCAGTTACCCCGGGGAAGAGACCCAGTACTTC
TRBV5-1	TRBD1	TRBJ1-1	CASSWTGMNTEAFF	TGCGCCAGCAGCTGGACAGGCATGAACACTGAAGCTTTCTTT
TRBV27	-	TRBJ1-3	CASSLRPSSGNTIYF	TGTGCCAGCAGTTTACGGCCTAGCTCTGGAAACACCATATATTTT
TRBV9	-	TRBJ2-4	CASSVSGVLAKNIQYF	TGTGCCAGCAGCGTTTCGGGGGTACTAGCCAAAAACATTCAGTACTTC
TRBV10-3	-	TRBJ1-2	CAIRRDNRGYTF	TGTGCCATCAGACGGGACAATAGGGGCTACACCTTC
TRBV4-3	TRBD1	TRBJ2-5	CASSQQTGGGETQYF	TGCGCCAGCAGCCAGCAGACAGGGGGAGGGGAGACCCAGTACTTC
TRBV28	-	TRBJ1-6	CASSLGQSNSPLHF	TGTGCCAGCAGTTTAGGGCAGTCCAATTCACCCCTCCACTTT
TRBV6-5	-	TRBJ1-1	CASSSGRKAFF	TGTGCCAGCAGTAGCGGCAGGAAAGCTTTCTTT
TRBV7-6	TRBD2	TRBJ2-1	CASSPRTSAGDEQFF	TGTGCCAGCAGCCCTAGGACTAGCGCTGGGGATGAGCAGTTCTTC
TRBV5-6	-	TRBJ1-3	CASSLVGGEPSGNTIYF	TGTGCCAGCAGCTTGGTTGGCGGAGAGCCCTCTGGAAACACCATATATTTT
TRBV7-9	TRBD1	TRBJ2-7	CASSRGQGYEQYF	TGTGCCAGCAGCCGGGGACAGGGCTACGAGCAGTACTTC
TRBV6-5	TRBD2	TRBJ2-1	CASRLGLAGGEQFF	TGTGCCAGCAGATTAGGACTAGCGGGGGGTGAGCAGTTCTTC
TRBV2	-	TRBJ1-4	CASSVTRQNEKLFF	TGTGCCAGCAGTGTGACACGGCAAAATGAAAAACTGTTTTTT
TRBV6-4	TRBD1	TRBJ2-1	CASSVGDRGPYEQFF	TGTGCCAGCAGTGTGGGGGACAGGGGGCCCTATGAGCAGTTCTTC
TRBV11-2	-	TRBJ2-5	CASSLDPQAQYF	TGTGCCAGCAGCTTAGACCCCCAGGCCCAGTACTTC
TRBV7-9	TRBD2	TRBJ2-3	CASSFWTSSGGTDTQYF	TGTGCCAGCAGCTTTTGGACCTCTAGCGGAGGGACAGATACGCAGTATTTT
TRBV7-2	TRBD1	TRBJ2-7	CASSLAGTGEQQYF	TGTGCCAGCAGCTTAGCTGGGACAGGGGAACAGCAGTACTTC
TRBV19	-	TRBJ1-1	CASSMVSEAFF	TGTGCCAGTAGTATGGTGAGTGAAGCTTTCTTT
TRBV6-1	-	TRBJ1-2	CASSGEGRGYTF	TGTGCCAGCTCGGGGGAGGGCAGGGGCTACACCTTC
TRBV7-2	TRBD1	TRBJ2-5	CASSLRPGGSETQYF	TGTGCCAGCAGCTTAAGGCCAGGGGGCTCAGAGACCCAGTACTTC
TRBV2	TRBD1	TRBJ1-6	CASRSTGADNSPLHF	TGTGCCAGCAGGTCGACAGGGGCCGATAATTCACCCCTCCACTTT
TRBV28	TRBD1	TRBJ1-5	CASSKLQGIYQPQHF	TGTGCCAGCAGTAAACTACAGGGGATCTATCAGCCCCAGCATTTT
TRBV7-2	TRBD1	TRBJ1-6	CASSRQGAEVNSPLHF	TGTGCCAGCAGTCGCCAGGGGGCTGAAGTCAATTCACCCCTCCACTTT
TRBV5-4	-	TRBJ2-1	CASSSRYNEQFF	TGTGCCAGCAGCTCACGGTACAATGAGCAGTTCTTC
TRBV5-5	TRBD1	TRBJ1-6	CASSQGTGWVSYNSPLHF	TGTGCCAGCAGCCAAGGGACAGGTTGGGTTTCCTATAATTCACCCCTCCACTTT